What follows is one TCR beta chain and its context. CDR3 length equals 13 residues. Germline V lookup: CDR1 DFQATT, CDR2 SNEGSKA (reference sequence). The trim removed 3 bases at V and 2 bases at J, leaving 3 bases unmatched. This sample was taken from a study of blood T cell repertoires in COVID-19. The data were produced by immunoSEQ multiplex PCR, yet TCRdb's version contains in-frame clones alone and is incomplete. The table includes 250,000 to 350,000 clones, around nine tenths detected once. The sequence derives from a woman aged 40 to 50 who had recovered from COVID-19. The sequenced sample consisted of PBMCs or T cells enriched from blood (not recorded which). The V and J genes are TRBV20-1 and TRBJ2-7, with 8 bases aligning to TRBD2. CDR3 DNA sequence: TGCAGTGCTAGTCAGCGGGAGCCCTACGAGCAGTACTTC. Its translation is CSASQREPYEQYF.